This T cell receptor (beta chain) was recovered during a study of cytomegalovirus exposure and HLA in healthy donors. Findings and limits, study-wide: It was 164 TCR beta chains that were listed as cytomegalovirus-associated.

On this clone: Antigen specificity is unknown.

Germline trimming cut 8 bases from V and 2 bases from J; bases unmatched to any gene: 3. CDR3 size: 14 residues. Germline V gene sequence: CDR1 SNHLY, CDR2 FYNNEI. Method: immunoSEQ multiplex PCR; TCRdb's copy keeps in-frame clones and lacks some. The data show 110,000 to 150,000 clones, 85% to 95% seen once. The specimen sequenced was PBMCs. The source of this sequence is a man in his late teens or twenties in good health and CMV-seropositive. This rearrangement joins TRBV2 to TRBJ2-3; 11 bases match TRBD2. The CDR3 region is CASQGLADTDTQYF. The CDR3 nucleotides are TGTGCCAGCCAGGGACTAGCGGACACAGATACGCAGTATTTT.